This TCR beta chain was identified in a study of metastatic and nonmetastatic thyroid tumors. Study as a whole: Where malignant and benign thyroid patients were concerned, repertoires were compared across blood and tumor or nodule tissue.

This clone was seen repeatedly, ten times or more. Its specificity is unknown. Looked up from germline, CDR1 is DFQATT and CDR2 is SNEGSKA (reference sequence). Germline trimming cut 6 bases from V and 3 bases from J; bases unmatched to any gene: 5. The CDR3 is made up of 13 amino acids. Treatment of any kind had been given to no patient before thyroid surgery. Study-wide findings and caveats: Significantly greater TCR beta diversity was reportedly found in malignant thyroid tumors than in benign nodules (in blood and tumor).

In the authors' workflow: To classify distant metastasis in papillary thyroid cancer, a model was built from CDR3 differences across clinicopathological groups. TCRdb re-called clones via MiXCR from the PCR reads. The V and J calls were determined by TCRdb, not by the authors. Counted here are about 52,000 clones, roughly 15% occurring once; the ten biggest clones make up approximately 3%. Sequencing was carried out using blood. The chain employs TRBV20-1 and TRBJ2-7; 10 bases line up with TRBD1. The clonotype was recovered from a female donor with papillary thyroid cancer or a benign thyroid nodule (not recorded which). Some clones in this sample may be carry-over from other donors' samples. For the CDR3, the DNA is TGCAGTGCCTCGACAGGGGGCGGCTACGAGCAGTACTTC. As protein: CSASTGGGYEQYF.